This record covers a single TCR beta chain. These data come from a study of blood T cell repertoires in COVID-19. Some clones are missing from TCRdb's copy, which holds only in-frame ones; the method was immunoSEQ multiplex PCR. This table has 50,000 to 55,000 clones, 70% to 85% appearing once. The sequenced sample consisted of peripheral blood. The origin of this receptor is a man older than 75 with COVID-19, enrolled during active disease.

The DNA for the CDR3 is TGTGCCAGCAGCTTAGCGCTAGGACAGGGGTTGGTCAATGAGCAGTTCTTC. Its protein is CASSLALGQGLVNEQFF. V gene TRBV7-2 combines with J gene TRBJ2-1; TRBD1 aligns across 9 bases. The CDR3 has 17 residues. The J segment lost 6 bases and the V segment lost 0 bases, leaving 9 bases of the junction unmatched. Per the germline V gene, CDR1 is SGHTA and CDR2 is FQGNSA.